The T cell receptor beta chain under discussion was sequenced for a study of cytomegalovirus exposure and HLA in healthy donors. The V and J ends lost 0 bases and 3 bases respectively, with 17 bases between them. The CDR3 runs 17 residues. Germline assignment: CDR1 SGHNT and CDR2 YYREEE (reference sequence). General study results and limits: Most TCR beta V segments were productive about 90% or about 30% of the time in an earlier analysis.

The PCR made use of 60 Vbeta and 13 Jbeta primers. Assay: immunoSEQ multiplex PCR; the TCRdb copy retains only in-frame clones and omits some. The sample lists over 150,000 clones; more than 65% were seen once. Worth noting for this clone: As yet, its antigen is unknown.

The chain is built from TRBV5-4 and TRBJ2-3, with D perhaps matching TRBD2 (7 bases). The sequenced sample consisted of PBMCs. The sequence was collected from a middle-aged woman in good health and CMV-seropositive. CDR3 loop: CASSLVGGGHSTDTQYF. The CDR3 DNA sequence: TGTGCCAGCAGCTTGGTAGGGGGGGGACATTCTACAGATACGCAGTATTTT.